This T cell receptor (beta chain) was sequenced in a study of T cells in Graves' hyperthyroidism and ophthalmopathy. Researchers took RNA transcripts and amplified the TCR beta CDR3 regions from them. HTBI primers were employed in a first-round RT-PCR of the TCR CDR3. TCRdb processed the multiplex PCR reads anew with MiXCR; each CDR3 protein has one entry. The table records about 250,000 distinct CDR3 sequences, roughly 15% of them present only once. CDR1 and CDR2 from the germline V gene are MNHEY and SMNVEV (reference sequence). The V gene end was trimmed by 8 bases and the J gene end by 4 bases; junction bases not matched to a gene: 7. CDR3 length equals 14 residues. Orbital computed tomography and thyroid ultrasound, together with serum TRAb and thyroxine and clinical symptoms, were used for diagnoses. This clonotype appeared many times.

The clonotype originates from a woman between 50 and 59 years old with Graves' hyperthyroidism that later progressed to Graves' ophthalmopathy. J is TRBJ2-2 and V is TRBV27, with TRBD1 matching 7 bases. Sequencing was carried out using blood. The CDR3 DNA reads TGTGCCAGCGGCTACAGGGGTCTCACCGGGGAGCTGTTTTTT. Protein: CASGYRGLTGELFF.